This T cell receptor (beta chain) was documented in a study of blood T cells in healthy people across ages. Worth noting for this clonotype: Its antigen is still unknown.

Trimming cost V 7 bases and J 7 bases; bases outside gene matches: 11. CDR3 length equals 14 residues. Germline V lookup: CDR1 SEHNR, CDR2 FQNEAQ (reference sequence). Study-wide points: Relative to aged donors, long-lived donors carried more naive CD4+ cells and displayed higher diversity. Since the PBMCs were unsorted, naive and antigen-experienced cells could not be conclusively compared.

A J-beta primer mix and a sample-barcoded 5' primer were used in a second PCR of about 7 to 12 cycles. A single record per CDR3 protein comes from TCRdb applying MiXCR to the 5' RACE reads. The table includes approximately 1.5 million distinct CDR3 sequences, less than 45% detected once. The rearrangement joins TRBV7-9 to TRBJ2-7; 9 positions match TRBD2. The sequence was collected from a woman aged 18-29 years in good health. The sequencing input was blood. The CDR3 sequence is CASKWRGGYNEQYF. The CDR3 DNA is TGTGCCAGCAAGTGGCGGGGGGGTTACAATGAGCAGTACTTC.